Below, 10 T cell receptor beta chains from the same sample are listed, as sequenced in a study of T cell repertoires in cytomegalovirus infection (dated by TCRdb to the late 2010s). The treatment or condition label, read with the paper, signifies: in vitro stimulation with specific CMV peptide epitopes to enrich CMV-specific T cells. Antigens of these TCRs are unknown. Instrument on record: Illumina HiSeq 1500. TCRdb applied fastp at Q25 and MiXCR to the public reads, then kept only in-frame beta chains. When rows share a CDR3 protein, they turn into one entry using the most common DNA and genes. The sample includes tens of thousands of distinct CDR3 sequences, with roughly a quarter observed a single time. Together, the top ten hold 50% of the sample. This sample comprised CD8+ T cells from cultured PBMCs, obtained from culture after CMV antigen stimulation. All receptors come from a human donor in good health (CMV status not recorded). Some clones in this sample may be carry-over from other donors' samples.

J is TRBJ1-3 and V is TRBV12-3 or TRBV12-4; D is undetermined. V lost 9 bases and J lost 0, with 6 bases in between. The CDR3 totals 12 residues. For the CDR3, the DNA is TGTGCCAGTCTTGGCTCTGGAAACACCATATATTTT. It translates to CASLGSGNTIYF.

This clonotype appeared many times. The chain uses TRBV7-8 and TRBJ1-3; TRBD1 aligns across 7 bases. This CDR3 is 14 amino acids long. V was clipped by 4 bases and J by 4 bases; unmatched bases: 4. Germline loops: CDR1 SGHVS, CDR2 FQNEAQ. The DNA for the CDR3 is TGTGCCAGCAGCTACCGGGACAGAGGAAACACCATATATTTT. It specifies CASSYRDRGNTIYF. Full variable domain (outside the CDR3, taken from reference TRBV7-8 and TRBJ1-3): GAGVSQSPRYKVAKRGQDVALRCDPISGHVSLFWYQQALGQGPEFLTYFQNEAQLDKSGLPSDRFFAERPEGSVSTLKIQRTQQEDSAVYLCASSYRDRGNTIYFGEGSWLTVV.

This clonotype showed up many times. This rearrangement joins TRBV12-3 or TRBV12-4 to TRBJ1-1, with a weak D call TRBD1 (5 bases). CDR3 length: 12 amino acids. V lost 6 bases and J lost 2, with 7 bases in between. The CDR3 sequence: CASRQGNTEAFF. The CDR3 DNA sequence: TGTGCCAGCAGGCAGGGAAACACTGAAGCTTTCTTT.

This clonotype was counted a few times. The rearrangement joins TRBV6-5 to TRBJ2-2; D possibly corresponds to TRBD2 (7 bases). CDR1 is MNHEY and CDR2 is SVGAGI in the germline V gene. The CDR3 extends over 16 amino acids. Trimming took 6 bases from V and 5 from J, leaving 19 bases between them. Here the CDR3 DNA reads TGTGCCAGCAGCACTCCTCGGGGGGCAGAAACCGGGGAGCTGTTTTTT. Protein sequence: CASSTPRGAETGELFF.

This chain joins TRBV11-2 and TRBJ2-4; D remains ambiguous. The germline V and J ends were trimmed by 3 bases and 7 bases, with 10 bases remaining between them. The V gene's germline CDR1 is SGHAT and CDR2 FQNNGV. This CDR3 is built from 13 residues. The CDR3 DNA reads as TGTGCCAGCAGCTTTCGACGGCTGAACATTCAGTACTTC. Translated: CASSFRRLNIQYF.

This clonotype was detected many times. The rearrangement uses TRBV27 and TRBJ1-1, with a tentative D call TRBD1 (5 bases). With 4 bases removed from V and 3 bases from J, the gap between germline ends came to 18 bases. This CDR3 is 16 amino acids long. The germline V gene has CDR1 MNHEY and CDR2 SMNVEV (reference sequence). The DNA of the CDR3 is TGTGCCAGCAGTTCCCCCCCAGGGAGAAGGGACACTGAAGCTTTCTTT. This sequence encodes CASSSPPGRRDTEAFF.

The chain is built from TRBV10-3 and TRBJ2-3, with TRBD2 matching 8 bases. CDR3 length: 15 residues. CDR1 and CDR2 from the germline V gene are ENHRY and SYGVKD. V lost 3 bases and J lost 0; bases outside the gene matches: 2. CDR3 sequence: CAISDSSGSTDTQYF. The CDR3 bases are TGTGCCATCAGTGATTCTAGCGGGAGCACAGATACGCAGTATTTT.

This chain links TRBV6-5 with TRBJ2-7, with no clear D. The germline V gene has CDR1 MNHEY and CDR2 SVGAGI. The CDR3 is 13 amino acids. Trimming cost V 0 bases and J 2 bases, with 5 bases left between them. CDR3 DNA: TGTGCCAGCAGTTACTCTGGTCCCTACGAGCAGTACTTC. Amino acids: CASSYSGPYEQYF.

As concerns this clonotype: One end of the junction does not line up with germline, which may come from a read error. This chain uses TRBV7-9 with TRBJ1-1; D possibly corresponds to TRBD1 (6 bases). The CDR3 consists of 16 residues. In germline, CDR1 is SEHNR, CDR2 FQNEAQ (reference sequence). The DNA for the CDR3 is TGTGCCCGCAGCCCCACGACAGGAATAATGAACACTGAAGCTTTCTTT. Translating it yields CARSPTTGIMNTEAFF.

V and J are TRBV25-1 and TRBJ1-5; D gene ambiguous. CDR1 and CDR2 from the germline V gene are MGHDK and SYGVNS. This CDR3 spans 14 amino acids. V lost 3 bases to trimming and J lost 5 bases, with 11 bases between them. In DNA, the CDR3 is TGTGCCAGCAGTGATCTAGGGCGGGATCAGCCCCAGCATTTT. It specifies CASSDLGRDQPQHF.